The 6 T cell receptor beta chains below were found in one sample sequenced in a study of cytomegalovirus exposure and HLA in healthy donors. PCR involved 60 Vbeta and 13 Jbeta primers. Measured with immunoSEQ multiplex PCR; TCRdb has only the in-frame clones, and not every one. The data hold 180,000 or so clones, with about four fifths observed a single time. Sequencing was performed on PBMCs. These receptors were taken from a female donor in good health and CMV-seronegative.

CDR3 sequence: CASSVRRGPFGELFF. DNA of the CDR3: TGTGCCAGCAGTGTGAGGAGGGGCCCGTTCGGGGAGCTGTTTTTT. V gene TRBV2 combines with J gene TRBJ2-2; D possibly corresponds to TRBD2 (6 bases). The CDR3 length is 15 residues. Per germline, CDR1 SNHLY and CDR2 FYNNEI. V was clipped by 4 bases and J by 7 bases, with 16 bases between them.

V is TRBV10-3 and J is TRBJ2-3; possible D gene TRBD1, 6 bases. Trimming stripped 4 bases from V and 2 bases from J, with 7 bases between. In germline, CDR1 is ENHRY, CDR2 SYGVKD. This CDR3 comprises 13 residues. In nucleotides, the CDR3 is TGTGCCATCAGTGGGACAGCCACAGATACGCAGTATTTT. Translation: CAISGTATDTQYF.

This chain connects TRBV7-2 to TRBJ1-2; 7 bases agree with TRBD1. The CDR3 totals 15 residues. CDR1 is SGHTA, CDR2 FQGNSA, per germline. The V gene end was trimmed by 0 bases and the J gene end by 4 bases; junction bases not matched to a gene: 5. The CDR3 DNA reads TGTGCCAGCAGCTTAGCCGTAGGGGGCTCCTATGGCTACACCTTC. Residues: CASSLAVGGSYGYTF.

The J gene is TRBJ2-3, the V gene TRBV5-4; 8 bases agree with TRBD2. Germline V gives CDR1 SGHNT, CDR2 YYREEE (reference sequence). V shed 1 base and J 4 bases; nucleotides not matched to a gene: 5. This CDR3 has 15 amino acids. The CDR3 DNA sequence: TGTGCCAGCAGCTTGCGAGCGGGAGAAGCAGATACGCAGTATTTT. It codes for CASSLRAGEADTQYF.

This sequence joins TRBV15 and TRBJ2-2; TRBD2 is a possible D gene (6 bases). Germline-derived CDR1 and CDR2 are LNHNV and YYDKDF (reference sequence). Between the trimmed V and J ends, which lost 0 bases and 4 bases, there was a span of 18 bases. The CDR3 spans 18 residues. CDR3 nucleotide sequence: TGTGCCACCAGCAGAGATCTCCGACTAGAGGTGGGCACCGGGGAGCTGTTTTTT. It specifies CATSRDLRLEVGTGELFF.

With respect to this clone: A read error may produce the germline difference seen at one junction end. V gene TRBV4-3 combines with J gene TRBJ2-1; D ambiguous. This CDR3 spans 15 amino acids. Germline loops: CDR1 LGHNA, CDR2 YSLEER. CDR3 residues: CASSQDWAVYNEQLF. DNA for the CDR3: TGCGCCAGCAGCCAAGATTGGGCAGTCTACAATGAGCAGCTCTTC.